These 18 T cell receptor beta chains came from one sample sequenced in a study of CD8 T cells in Susac syndrome. The RNA, about 0.45 to 1 ug, was put through reverse transcription using random hexamers. TCRdb re-called the immunoSEQ multiplex PCR reads through MiXCR, storing one row per CDR3 protein. The sample lists 330,000 or so distinct CDR3 sequences; about 89% were seen once. Sequencing was done on a sample of CD8+ T cells from PBMCs. The receptors here all came from a human donor with multiple sclerosis.

This chain joins TRBV30 and TRBJ1-4; D uncertain. Trimming removed 6 bases from V and 7 bases from J, with 15 bases in between. Germline V lookup: CDR1 GTSNPN, CDR2 SVGIG (reference sequence). The CDR3 is 13 residues long. The CDR3 protein is CACYGEFGEKLFF. CDR3 DNA: TGTGCCTGCTACGGAGAGTTCGGTGAAAAACTGTTTTTT.

The table lists this clonotype with a few counts. The V call is TRBV4-1, the J call TRBJ2-7; D may be TRBD2 (6 bases). There are 15 residues in the CDR3. Trimming stripped 1 base from V and 0 bases from J, with 10 bases between. CDR1 MGHRA and CDR2 YSYEKL come from the germline V gene. CDR3 DNA: TGCGCCAGCAGCCAAGTCGTCGGGGGCTCCTACGAGCAGTACTTC. Translating it yields CASSQVVGGSYEQYF.

This chain joins TRBV7-2 and TRBJ2-7, with 9 positions matching TRBD2. The CDR3 consists of 17 residues. The V and J ends lost 1 base and 0 bases, in that order; junction bases with no gene match: 7. From germline, CDR1 is SGHTA and CDR2 FQGNSA. Here the CDR3 DNA reads TGTGCCAGCAGCTTAGGGTTAGCGGGGGCAAGCTCCTACGAGCAGTACTTC. This gives the protein CASSLGLAGASSYEQYF.

The chain links TRBV20-1 to TRBJ2-1; D is ambiguous. Per germline, CDR1 DFQATT and CDR2 SNEGSKA (reference sequence). This CDR3 has 13 amino acids. V was shortened by 0 bases and J by 5 bases, with 8 bases between the two germline ends. CDR3 sequence reads: CSARDRADNEQFF. CDR3 nucleotides: TGCAGTGCTAGAGATAGGGCAGACAATGAGCAGTTCTTC.

The gene calls are TRBV7-9 and TRBJ2-7; D tentatively reads TRBD1 or TRBD2 (5 bases each). The CDR3 length is 15 residues. Germline CDR1 reads SEHNR; CDR2 reads FQNEAQ (reference sequence). The ends were cut back, 0 bases at V and 5 bases at J, with 14 bases in the middle. Here the CDR3 reads CASSLAEGIHHEQYF. DNA for the CDR3: TGTGCCAGCAGCTTAGCTGAGGGGATCCACCACGAGCAGTACTTC.

The table lists this clonotype with a count of one. The V call is TRBV29-1, the J call TRBJ2-1; 8 nucleotides match TRBD1. V shed 3 bases and J 7 bases; nucleotides not matched to a gene: 11. CDR1 is SQVTM, CDR2 ANQGSEA, per germline. The CDR3 is 15 residues long. In DNA, the CDR3 is TGCAGCGTTGATGGGCTCGGGACAGGAGGGAATGAGCAGTTCTTC. This gives the protein CSVDGLGTGGNEQFF.

The chain couples TRBV4-2 to TRBJ2-3; 11 bases fit TRBD2. The CDR3 spans 15 residues. Trimming at V came to 4 bases and at J to 5 bases, leaving 5 bases not matched to a gene. Germline CDR1 reads LGHNA; CDR2 reads YNFKEQ. This CDR3 reads CASSRSGGARDTQYF. The CDR3 nucleotides are TGTGCCAGCAGCCGTAGCGGGGGGGCCAGAGATACGCAGTATTTT.

The chain uses TRBV24-1 and TRBJ2-5, with D perhaps being TRBD1 or TRBD2 (6 bases each). This CDR3 is 15 amino acids long. CDR1 and CDR2 (germline): KGHDR, SFDVKD. Trimming pared 1 base from V and 4 bases from J, leaving 12 bases between. The CDR3 sequence: CATSDFNGGGETQYF. The CDR3 DNA is TGTGCCACCAGTGATTTTAACGGAGGGGGAGAGACCCAGTACTTC.

This chain links TRBV5-5 with TRBJ2-2; TRBD1 might be the D (6 bases). CDR3 length: 15 residues. CDR1 SGHKS and CDR2 YYEKEE come from the germline V gene (reference sequence). Trimming took off 4 bases at V and 5 bases at J, with 15 bases between the two ends. For the CDR3, the DNA is TGTGCCAGCAGCCTCTGGACAGTAGGAACCGGGGAGCTGTTTTTT. Translated, it gives CASSLWTVGTGELFF.

This clonotype was counted a single time. The chain couples TRBV28 to TRBJ1-1; tentative D call: TRBD1 (5 bases). Germline assignment: CDR1 MDHEN and CDR2 SYDVKM. CDR3 length: 14 amino acids. V was cut by 1 base and J by 3 bases, with 9 bases left in between. CDR3: CASSLLGVDTEAFF. In DNA, the CDR3 is TGTGCCAGCAGTTTATTGGGGGTCGACACTGAAGCTTTCTTT.

This clonotype was detected once. The genes are TRBV14 and TRBJ2-2, with 10 bases that match TRBD2. Germline V gene sequence: CDR1 SGHDN, CDR2 FVKESK. V dropped 1 base and J dropped 5; count of bases not matched to a gene: 10. The CDR3 has 18 residues. The DNA of the CDR3 is TGTGCCAGCAGCCAAGTCAGGATAGCGGGAGGATGGACCGGGGAGCTGTTTTTT. This encodes CASSQVRIAGGWTGELFF.

The V and J genes are TRBV2 and TRBJ2-1, with 8 bases fitting TRBD2. Per the germline V gene, CDR1 is SNHLY and CDR2 is FYNNEI. V was pared by 4 bases and J by 15 bases, with 14 bases of the junction left unmatched. This CDR3 spans 14 amino acids. This CDR3 reads CASSGGSGARTGFF. CDR3 in DNA: TGTGCCAGCAGTGGGGGTAGCGGGGCGAGGACCGGGTTCTTC. Full variable domain (rest looked up from reference TRBV2 and TRBJ2-1): EPEVTQTPSHQVTQMGQEVILRCVPISNHLYFYWYRQILGQKVEFLVSFYNNEISEKSEIFDDQFSVERPDGSNFTLKIRSTKLEDSAMYFCASSGGSGARTGFFGPGTRLTVL.

This chain uses TRBV18 with TRBJ2-1, with 10 nucleotides matching TRBD2. CDR1 is KGHSH, CDR2 LQKENI, per germline. V shed 6 bases and J 4 bases; nucleotides not matched to a gene: 18. The CDR3 length is 19 residues. CDR3 DNA: TGTGCCAGCTCCCCCTCGCCGAATGTACTAGCGGGACCATACAATGAGCAGTTCTTC. It is translated as CASSPSPNVLAGPYNEQFF.

V and J are TRBV7-9 and TRBJ1-3; tentatively, D is TRBD1 (5 bases). V was pared by 5 bases and J by 7 bases, with 18 bases between. CDR3 length: 15 residues. The V gene's germline CDR1 is SEHNR and CDR2 FQNEAQ (reference sequence). CDR3 loop: CASSDKGRPLNTIYF. The DNA for the CDR3 is TGTGCCAGCAGCGATAAGGGACGGCCACTTAACACCATATATTTT.

The chain has TRBV27 and TRBJ1-1; D is unresolved. Trimming removed 5 bases from V and 1 base from J, with 11 bases in between. Germline V lookup: CDR1 MNHEY, CDR2 SMNVEV (reference sequence). The CDR3 has 14 residues. CDR3 residues: CASSRAGANTEAFF. The CDR3 coding sequence is TGTGCCAGCAGTCGGGCAGGAGCGAACACTGAAGCTTTCTTT.

J is TRBJ2-1 and V is TRBV4-2; perhaps TRBD2 as D (6 bases). V was trimmed by 4 bases and J by 5 bases, leaving 18 bases between them. This CDR3 is built from 16 residues. Germline-derived CDR1 and CDR2 are LGHNA and YNFKEQ. CDR3 residues: CASSPLLGTSNNEQFF. The CDR3 bases are TGTGCCAGCAGCCCGTTGTTGGGGACTTCGAACAATGAGCAGTTCTTC.

This clonotype was picked up one time. This rearrangement joins TRBV19 to TRBJ1-5, with 8 positions matching TRBD1. CDR1 LNHDA and CDR2 SQIVND come from the germline V gene (reference sequence). V was pared by 3 bases and J by 7 bases, with 8 bases of the junction left unmatched. The CDR3 extends over 15 amino acids. CDR3 in amino acids: CASSISAGGQQPQHF. The CDR3 region has the DNA TGTGCCAGTAGTATTTCGGCAGGGGGCCAGCAGCCCCAGCATTTT.

The rearrangement joins TRBV20-1 to TRBJ2-7; D possibly corresponds to TRBD1 (5 bases). V lost 5 bases to trimming and J lost 5 bases, with 19 bases between them. CDR1 DFQATT and CDR2 SNEGSKA come from the germline V gene (reference sequence). This CDR3 comprises 14 residues. The CDR3 region has the DNA TGCAGTGCTCTAGTTCGGCAGGGCCCCCACGAGCAGTACTTC. Amino acid sequence: CSALVRQGPHEQYF.